The 8 T cell receptor beta chains reported below all come from one sample, sequenced in a study of cytomegalovirus exposure and HLA in healthy donors (dated 2017 in TCRdb). Library preparation was by the immunoSEQ multiplex PCR assay. A mixture of 60 forward primers for TCR Vbeta segments and 13 reverse primers for TCR Jbeta segments was used in the multiplex PCR. TCRdb took this table from immuneACCESS and kept in-frame rearrangements with V and J called. Such tables lack part of the clones; where checked against another copy, unresolved V genes explain under half of the gap, and the rest is unexplained. In this sample the table shows roughly 120,000 clones, roughly 79% of which occur a single time. The ten largest clones take up 3.9% of the sample. Sequenced sample: PBMCs. Source of these receptors: a woman aged 30 to 39 in good health and CMV-seronegative.

The chain is built from TRBV6-5 and TRBJ1-6, with D hard to call. The CDR3 is made up of 14 amino acids. Trimming cost V 2 bases and J 6 bases, with 8 bases left between them. CDR1 and CDR2 (germline): MNHEY, SVGAGI. CDR3 bases: TGTGCCAGCAGTTACGATCGGGGTAATTCACCCCTCCACTTT. It codes for CASSYDRGNSPLHF.

J is TRBJ2-1 and V is TRBV27; tentative D call: TRBD2 (7 bases). The V and J ends lost 3 bases and 0 bases respectively, with 9 bases between them. The germline gives CDR1 MNHEY, CDR2 SMNVEV (reference sequence). The CDR3 runs to 15 residues. The CDR3 is CASSFGGASYNEQFF. CDR3 nucleotides: TGTGCCAGCAGTTTTGGGGGGGCCTCCTACAATGAGCAGTTCTTC.

The J gene is TRBJ2-5, the V gene TRBV19, with 12 positions matching TRBD2. Germline V gives CDR1 LNHDA, CDR2 SQIVND (reference sequence). The V segment lost 3 bases and the J segment 5 bases; nucleotides outside the gene matches: 4. The CDR3 loop spans 15 amino acids. The CDR3 reads CASSMLAGGPETQYF. The CDR3 DNA reads as TGTGCCAGTAGTATGCTAGCGGGAGGGCCGGAGACCCAGTACTTC.

The J gene is TRBJ1-1, the V gene TRBV30, with TRBD1 identical over 11 bases. Germline CDR1 reads GTSNPN; CDR2 reads SVGIG (reference sequence). V was pared by 5 bases and J by 7 bases, with 9 bases of the junction left unmatched. The CDR3 has 14 amino acids. CDR3 coding DNA: TGTGCCTGGGGGGGACAGGGGGTCGGGGGTGAAGCTTTCTTT. It translates to CAWGGQGVGGEAFF.

The V gene is TRBV15, the J gene TRBJ1-1; D is perhaps TRBD1 (5 bases). The V and J ends lost 3 bases and 6 bases respectively, with 14 bases between them. Germline V gene sequence: CDR1 LNHNV, CDR2 YYDKDF (reference sequence). This CDR3 has 14 amino acids. The CDR3 loop reads CATSRAGISAEAFF. CDR3 in DNA: TGTGCCACCAGCAGGGCAGGGATTTCCGCTGAAGCTTTCTTT.

The CDR3 protein is CASSTGFAEAFF. The CDR3 DNA reads TGTGCCAGTAGTACAGGGTTCGCTGAAGCTTTCTTT. This sequence joins TRBV19 and TRBJ1-1; D possibly corresponds to TRBD1 (5 bases). The germline CDR1 and CDR2 sequences are LNHDA and SQIVND (reference sequence). Trimming pared 4 bases from V and 6 bases from J, leaving 9 bases between. This CDR3 has 12 residues.

The V gene is TRBV7-3, the J gene TRBJ2-1; 11 bases line up with TRBD1. Germline V gene sequence: CDR1 SGHTA, CDR2 FQGTGA. The CDR3 consists of 14 residues. Unmatched junction bases numbered 6, after V lost 5 bases and J lost 9 bases. The DNA of the CDR3 is TGTGCCAGCAGCCCAGGACAGGGGGCGGGTGAGCAGTTCTTC. It is translated as CASSPGQGAGEQFF.

This clone was picked up a small number of times. The chain combines TRBV6-1 with TRBJ1-1; a weak D match, TRBD1 (5 bases). CDR1 is MNHNS, CDR2 SASEGT, per germline. CDR3 length: 13 residues. Trimming cost V 6 bases and J 4 bases, with 12 bases left between them. The CDR3 region has the DNA TGTGCCAGCAGGCGGGGGGTGAGCACTGAAGCTTTCTTT. Translated, it gives CASRRGVSTEAFF.